This T cell receptor beta chain appears in the sequencing data of a study of blood T cell repertoires in COVID-19. For the study at large: From T cells, B-cell-depleted T cells, or PBMCs came the material, which was cDNA or gDNA.

V shed 2 bases and J 1 base; nucleotides not matched to a gene: 5. The length of the CDR3 is 15 residues. The germline V gene encodes CDR1 GTSNPN and CDR2 SVGIG (reference sequence). Per the original methods: Scientists estimated how many nucleated cells there were by amplifying reference gene primers. Clones were sequenced by immunoSEQ multiplex PCR, and TCRdb holds only the in-frame ones, with some missing. V and J calls and clone size are given by that table; D and trimming were obtained from the DNA. The sample lists over 20,000 clones; around 85% were seen once. Sequenced: peripheral blood. This sequence originates from a man in his forties or fifties with active or convalescent COVID-19. The V and J genes are TRBV30 and TRBJ1-5; TRBD1 aligns across 7 bases. The CDR3 nucleotides are TGTGCCTGGAGTTGGGGGACAGTGAGCAATCAGCCCCAGCATTTT. It translates to CAWSWGTVSNQPQHF.